This TCR beta chain stems from a study of cytomegalovirus exposure and HLA in healthy donors. PCR was performed using 60 Vbeta and 13 Jbeta primers. Sequencing was performed with immunoSEQ multiplex PCR; in TCRdb, only in-frame clones are kept and a portion is missing. The repertoire holds about 130,000 clones, with 70% to 80% as singletons. This CDR3 has 13 amino acids. Trimming at V came to 8 bases and at J to 2 bases, leaving 5 bases not matched to a gene. From germline, CDR1 is MNHNS and CDR2 SASEGT. This chain connects TRBV6-1 to TRBJ1-2, with 7 nucleotides matching TRBD1. Sequencing input: PBMCs. This receptor was identified in a man aged 25-45 years in good health and CMV-seronegative. CDR3 in amino acids: CASETGLNYGYTF. DNA for the CDR3: TGTGCCAGCGAGACAGGGCTAAACTATGGCTACACCTTC.